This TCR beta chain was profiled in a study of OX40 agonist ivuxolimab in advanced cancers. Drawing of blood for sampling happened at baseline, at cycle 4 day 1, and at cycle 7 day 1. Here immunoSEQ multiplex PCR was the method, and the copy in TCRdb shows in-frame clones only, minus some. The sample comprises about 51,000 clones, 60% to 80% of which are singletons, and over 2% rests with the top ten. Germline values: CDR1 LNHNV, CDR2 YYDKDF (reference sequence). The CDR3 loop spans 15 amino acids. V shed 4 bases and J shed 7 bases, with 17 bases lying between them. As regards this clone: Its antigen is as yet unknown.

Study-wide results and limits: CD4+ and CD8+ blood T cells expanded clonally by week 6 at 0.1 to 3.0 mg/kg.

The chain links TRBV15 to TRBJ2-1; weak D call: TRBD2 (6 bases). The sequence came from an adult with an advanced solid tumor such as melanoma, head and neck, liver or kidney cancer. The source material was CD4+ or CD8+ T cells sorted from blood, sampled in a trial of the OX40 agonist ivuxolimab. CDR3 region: CATSKRTIGGNEQFF. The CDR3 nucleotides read TGTGCCACCAGCAAAAGGACTATTGGGGGGAATGAGCAGTTCTTC.